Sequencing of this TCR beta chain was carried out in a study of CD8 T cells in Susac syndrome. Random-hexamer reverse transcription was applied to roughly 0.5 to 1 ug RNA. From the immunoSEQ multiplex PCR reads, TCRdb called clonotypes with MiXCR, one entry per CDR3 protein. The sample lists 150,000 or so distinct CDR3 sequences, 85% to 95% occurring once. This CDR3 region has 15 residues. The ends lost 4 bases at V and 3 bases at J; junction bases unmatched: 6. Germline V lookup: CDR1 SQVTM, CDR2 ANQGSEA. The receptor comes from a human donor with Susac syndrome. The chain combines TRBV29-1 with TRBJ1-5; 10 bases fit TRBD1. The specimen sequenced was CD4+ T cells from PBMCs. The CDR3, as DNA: TGCAGCGTTGTCGAGACAGGGGGCTCCAATCAGCCCCAGCATTTT. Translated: CSVVETGGSNQPQHF.